This TCR beta chain was sequenced in a study of response to subunit inactivated influenza vaccine. The germline gives CDR1 MDHEN, CDR2 SYDVKM. Trimming shortened V by 5 bases and J by 0 bases, and 13 bases separated the two germline ends. The CDR3 loop spans 15 amino acids. TCRdb reprocessed the RT-PCR reads via MiXCR and lists one record per CDR3 protein. The sample has more than 600,000 distinct CDR3 sequences, around 20% seen once. The sample here was PBMCs from blood, taken approximately 5 days after vaccination. This clonotype originated in a man aged 45-65 years who received an inactivated influenza vaccine. J is TRBJ2-5 and V is TRBV28, with a possible D match to TRBD1 (5 bases). The CDR3: CASSQGDLYQETQYF. DNA of the CDR3: TGTGCCAGCAGTCAAGGGGATTTGTACCAAGAGACCCAGTACTTC. Together with reference TRBV28 and TRBJ2-5, the CDR3 gives the full variable domain: DVKVTQSSRYLVKRTGEKVFLECVQDMDHENMFWYRQDPGLGLRLIYFSYDVKMKEKGDIPEGYSVSREKKERFSLILESASTNQTSMYLCASSQGDLYQETQYFGPGTRLLVL.